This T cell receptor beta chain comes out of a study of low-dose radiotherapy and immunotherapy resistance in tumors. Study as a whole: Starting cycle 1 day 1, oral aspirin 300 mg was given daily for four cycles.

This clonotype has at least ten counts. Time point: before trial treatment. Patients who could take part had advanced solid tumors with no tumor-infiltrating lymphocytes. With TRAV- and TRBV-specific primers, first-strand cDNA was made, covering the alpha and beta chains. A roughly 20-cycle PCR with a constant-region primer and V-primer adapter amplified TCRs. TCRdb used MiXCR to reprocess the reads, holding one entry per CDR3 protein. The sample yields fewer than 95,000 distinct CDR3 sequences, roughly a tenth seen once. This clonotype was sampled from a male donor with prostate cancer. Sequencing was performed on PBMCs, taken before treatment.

The CDR3 region has the DNA TGTGCCAGCAGTGAGGACGGAGACCAGATATTCAAAAACATTCAGTACTTC. It translates to CASSEDGDQIFKNIQYF. The V and J genes are TRBV6-4 and TRBJ2-4; D unresolved. The CDR3 is 17 residues long. Deletions cut 3 bases from V and 3 bases from J, with 18 bases between. Germline V gene lookup returns CDR1 MRHNA and CDR2 SNTAGT.